The following is a T cell receptor beta chain sequence with its context. Relying on iRepertoire HTBI primers and Arm-PCR of CDR3 regions, the team built TCR beta libraries. One entry per CDR3 protein results from TCRdb running MiXCR on the multiplex PCR reads. The data contain 600,000 to 800,000 distinct CDR3 sequences, around 32% of them singletons. Time point noted: persistent/refractory GD, antithyroid drugs over 5 years with positive TRAb. TCR sequences were obtained from RNA taken from PBMCs. This CDR3 spans 14 amino acids. Trimming pared 6 bases from V and 4 bases from J, leaving 15 bases between. These data come from a study of regulatory T cells in long-lasting Graves disease.

The TCR sequence derives from a female donor with Graves disease. Material: peripheral blood mononuclear cells (PBMCs), obtained when the disease was refractory, from a patient treated with antithyroid drugs. The rearrangement uses TRBV12-3 or TRBV12-4 and TRBJ1-1; D possibly corresponds to TRBD1 (5 bases). This CDR3 is CASSPPTGRTEAFF. The CDR3 DNA is TGTGCCAGCAGCCCACCTACGGGGCGCACTGAAGCTTTCTTT.